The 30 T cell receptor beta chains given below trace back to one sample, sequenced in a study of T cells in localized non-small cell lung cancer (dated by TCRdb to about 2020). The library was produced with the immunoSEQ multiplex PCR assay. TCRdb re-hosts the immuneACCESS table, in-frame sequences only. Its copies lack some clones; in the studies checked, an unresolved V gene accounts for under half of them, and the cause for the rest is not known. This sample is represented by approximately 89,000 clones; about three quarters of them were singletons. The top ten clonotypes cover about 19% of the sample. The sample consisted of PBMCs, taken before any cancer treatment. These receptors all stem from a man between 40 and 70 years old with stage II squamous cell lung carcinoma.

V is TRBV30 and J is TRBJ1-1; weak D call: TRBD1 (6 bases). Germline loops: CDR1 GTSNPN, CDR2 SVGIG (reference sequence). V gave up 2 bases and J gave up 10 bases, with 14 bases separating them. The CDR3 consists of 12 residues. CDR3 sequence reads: CAWSPTGAGAFF. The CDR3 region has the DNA TGTGCCTGGAGTCCGACGGGGGCGGGAGCTTTCTTT.

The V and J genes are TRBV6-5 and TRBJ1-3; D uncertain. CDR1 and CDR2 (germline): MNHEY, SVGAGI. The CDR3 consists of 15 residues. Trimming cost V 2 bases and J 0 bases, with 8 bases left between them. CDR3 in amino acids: CASSYERNSGNTIYF. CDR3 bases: TGTGCCAGCAGTTACGAGCGGAACTCTGGAAACACCATATATTTT.

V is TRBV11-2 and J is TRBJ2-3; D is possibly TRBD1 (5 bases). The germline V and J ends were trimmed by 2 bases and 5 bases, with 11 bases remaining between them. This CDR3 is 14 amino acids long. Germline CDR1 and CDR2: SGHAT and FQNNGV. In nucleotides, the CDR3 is TGTGCCAGCAGCTTAAACCCAGGGCGAGATACGCAGTATTTT. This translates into CASSLNPGRDTQYF.

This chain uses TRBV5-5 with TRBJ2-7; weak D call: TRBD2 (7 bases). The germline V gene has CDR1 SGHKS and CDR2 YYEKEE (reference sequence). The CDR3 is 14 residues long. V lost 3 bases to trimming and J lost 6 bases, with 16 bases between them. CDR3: CASSSQGGGGEQYF. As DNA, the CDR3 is TGTGCCAGCAGCTCCCAGGGAGGGGGTGGCGAGCAGTACTTC.

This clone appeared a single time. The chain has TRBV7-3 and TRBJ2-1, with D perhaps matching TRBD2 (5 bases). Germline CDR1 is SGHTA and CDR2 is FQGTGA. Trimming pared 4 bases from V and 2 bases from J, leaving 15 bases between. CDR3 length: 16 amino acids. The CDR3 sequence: CASSSPGRAPYNEQFF. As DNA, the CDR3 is TGTGCCAGCAGCTCCCCGGGGAGAGCCCCCTACAATGAGCAGTTCTTC.

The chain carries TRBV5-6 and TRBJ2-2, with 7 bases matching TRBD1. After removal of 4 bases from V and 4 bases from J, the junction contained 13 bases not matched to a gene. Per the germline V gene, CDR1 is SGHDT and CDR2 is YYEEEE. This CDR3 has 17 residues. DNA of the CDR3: TGTGCCAGCAGCGGCTTTGCGCGGACAGGCGGCACCGGGGAGCTGTTTTTT. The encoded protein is CASSGFARTGGTGELFF.

For the CDR3, the DNA is TGCGCCAGCAGCCAAGACGAAAGATCACCCCTCCACTTT. Residues: CASSQDERSPLHF. The J gene is TRBJ1-6, the V gene TRBV4-3, with D hard to call. V shed 0 bases and J shed 10 bases, with 7 bases lying between them. Germline values: CDR1 LGHNA, CDR2 YSLEER. The CDR3 runs 13 residues.

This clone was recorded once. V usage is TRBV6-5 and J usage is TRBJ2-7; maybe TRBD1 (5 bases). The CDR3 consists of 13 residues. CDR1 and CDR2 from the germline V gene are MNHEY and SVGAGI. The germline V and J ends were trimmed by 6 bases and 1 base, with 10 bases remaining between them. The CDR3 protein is CASRGRDSYEQYF. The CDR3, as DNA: TGTGCCAGCAGGGGCAGGGATTCCTACGAGCAGTACTTC.

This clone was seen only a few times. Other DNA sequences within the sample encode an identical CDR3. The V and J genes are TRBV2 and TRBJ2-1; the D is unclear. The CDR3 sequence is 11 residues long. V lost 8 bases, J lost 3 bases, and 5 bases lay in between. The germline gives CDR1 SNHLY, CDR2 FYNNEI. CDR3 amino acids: CASSSYNEQFF. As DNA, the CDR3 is TGTGCCAGCTCGAGCTACAATGAGCAGTTCTTC.

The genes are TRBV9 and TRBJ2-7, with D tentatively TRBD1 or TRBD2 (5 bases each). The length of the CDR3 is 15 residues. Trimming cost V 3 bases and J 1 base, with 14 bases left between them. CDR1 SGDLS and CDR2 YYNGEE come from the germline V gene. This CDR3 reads CASSETGTDSYEQYF. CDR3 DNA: TGTGCCAGCAGCGAAACCGGGACCGATTCCTACGAGCAGTACTTC. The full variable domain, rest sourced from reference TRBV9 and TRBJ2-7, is DSGVTQTPKHLITATGQRVTLRCSPRSGDLSVYWYQQSLDQGLQFLIQYYNGEERAKGNILERFSAQQFPDLHSELNLSSLELGDSALYFCASSETGTDSYEQYFGPGTRLTVT.

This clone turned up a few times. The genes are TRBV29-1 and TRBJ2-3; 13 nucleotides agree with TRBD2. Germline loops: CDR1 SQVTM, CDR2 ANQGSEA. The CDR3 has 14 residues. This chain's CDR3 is CSAGLAGVEDTQYF. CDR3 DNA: TGCAGTGCTGGACTAGCGGGAGTTGAAGATACGCAGTATTTT.

In DNA, the CDR3 is TGCGCCAGCAGCTTGGTTTCAGGGACGGACTATGGCTACACCTTC. Translated, it gives CASSLVSGTDYGYTF. The V and J genes are TRBV5-1 and TRBJ1-2, with D maybe TRBD1 (5 bases). CDR1 is SGHRS and CDR2 is YFSETQ in the germline V gene. The V end lost 0 bases, the J end lost 3 bases, and 12 bases lay between the germline ends. This CDR3 is built from 15 residues.

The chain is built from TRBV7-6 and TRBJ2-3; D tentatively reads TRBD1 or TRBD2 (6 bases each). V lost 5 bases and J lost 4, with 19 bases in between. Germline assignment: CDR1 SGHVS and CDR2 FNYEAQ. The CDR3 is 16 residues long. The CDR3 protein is CASSIGGGGGPDTQYF. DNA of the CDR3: TGTGCCAGCAGCATCGGAGGCGGAGGGGGGCCAGATACGCAGTATTTT.

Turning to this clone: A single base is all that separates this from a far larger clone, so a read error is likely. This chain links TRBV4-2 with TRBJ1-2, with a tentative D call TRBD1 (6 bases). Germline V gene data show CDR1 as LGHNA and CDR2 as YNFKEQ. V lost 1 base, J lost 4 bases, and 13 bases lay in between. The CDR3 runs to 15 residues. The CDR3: CASSQVVQGSYGYTF. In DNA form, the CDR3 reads TGTGCCAGCAGCCAAGTAGTTCAGGGGAGCTATGGCTACACCTTC.

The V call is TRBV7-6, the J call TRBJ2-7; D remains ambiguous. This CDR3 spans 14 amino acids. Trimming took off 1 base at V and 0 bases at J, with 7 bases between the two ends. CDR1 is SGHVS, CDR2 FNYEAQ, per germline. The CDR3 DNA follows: TGTGCCAGCAGCTTAGGGCAGCTCTCCTACGAGCAGTACTTC. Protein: CASSLGQLSYEQYF.

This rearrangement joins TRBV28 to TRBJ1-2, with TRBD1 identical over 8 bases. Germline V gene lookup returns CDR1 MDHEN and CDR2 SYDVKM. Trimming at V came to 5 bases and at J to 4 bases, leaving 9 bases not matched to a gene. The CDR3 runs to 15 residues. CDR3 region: CASSIRTGQAYGYTF. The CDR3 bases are TGTGCCAGCAGTATTCGGACAGGGCAAGCCTATGGCTACACCTTC.

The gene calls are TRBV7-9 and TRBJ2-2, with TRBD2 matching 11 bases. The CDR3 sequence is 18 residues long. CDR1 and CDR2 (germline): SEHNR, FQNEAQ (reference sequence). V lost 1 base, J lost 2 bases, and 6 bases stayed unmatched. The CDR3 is CASSLGSTSGVNTGELFF. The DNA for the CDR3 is TGTGCCAGCAGCTTAGGGTCGACTAGCGGGGTTAACACCGGGGAGCTGTTTTTT. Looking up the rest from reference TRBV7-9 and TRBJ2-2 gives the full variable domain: DTGVSQNPRHKITKRGQNVTFRCDPISEHNRLYWYRQTLGQGPEFLTYFQNEAQLEKSRLLSDRFSAERPKGSFSTLEIQRTEQGDSAMYLCASSLGSTSGVNTGELFFGEGSRLTVL.

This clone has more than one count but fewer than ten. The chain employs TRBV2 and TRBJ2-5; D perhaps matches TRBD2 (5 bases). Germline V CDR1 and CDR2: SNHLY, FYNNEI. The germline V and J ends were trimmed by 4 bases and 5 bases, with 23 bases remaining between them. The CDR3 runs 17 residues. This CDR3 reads CASSVLHRGGTRETQYF. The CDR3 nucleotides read TGTGCCAGCAGTGTGCTTCATCGTGGAGGAACACGGGAGACCCAGTACTTC. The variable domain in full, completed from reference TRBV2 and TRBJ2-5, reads EPEVTQTPSHQVTQMGQEVILRCVPISNHLYFYWYRQILGQKVEFLVSFYNNEISEKSEIFDDQFSVERPDGSNFTLKIRSTKLEDSAMYFCASSVLHRGGTRETQYFGPGTRLLVL.

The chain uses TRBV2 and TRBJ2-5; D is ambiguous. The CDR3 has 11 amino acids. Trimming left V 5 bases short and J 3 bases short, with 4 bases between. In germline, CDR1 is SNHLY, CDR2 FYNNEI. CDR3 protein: CASSYEETQYF. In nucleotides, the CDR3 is TGTGCCAGCAGTTATGAAGAGACCCAGTACTTC.

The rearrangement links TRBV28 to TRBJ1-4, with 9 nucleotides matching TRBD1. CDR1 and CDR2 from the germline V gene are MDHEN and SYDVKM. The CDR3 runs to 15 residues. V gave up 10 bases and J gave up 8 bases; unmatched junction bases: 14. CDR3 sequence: CATSSGGTGSEKLFF. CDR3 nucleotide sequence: TGTGCCACTTCATCCGGGGGGACAGGGTCCGAAAAACTGTTTTTT.

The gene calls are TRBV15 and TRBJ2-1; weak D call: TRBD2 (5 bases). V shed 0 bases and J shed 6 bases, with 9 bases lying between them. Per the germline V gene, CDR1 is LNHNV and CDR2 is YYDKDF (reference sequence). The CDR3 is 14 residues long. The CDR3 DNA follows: TGTGCCACCAGCAGAGAACTAGTACTCAATGAGCAGTTCTTC. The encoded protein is CATSRELVLNEQFF.

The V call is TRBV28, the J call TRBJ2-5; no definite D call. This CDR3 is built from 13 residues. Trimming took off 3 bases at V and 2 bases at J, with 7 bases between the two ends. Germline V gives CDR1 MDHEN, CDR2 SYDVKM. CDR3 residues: CASSFGVQETQYF. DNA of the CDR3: TGTGCCAGCAGTTTTGGGGTTCAAGAGACCCAGTACTTC.

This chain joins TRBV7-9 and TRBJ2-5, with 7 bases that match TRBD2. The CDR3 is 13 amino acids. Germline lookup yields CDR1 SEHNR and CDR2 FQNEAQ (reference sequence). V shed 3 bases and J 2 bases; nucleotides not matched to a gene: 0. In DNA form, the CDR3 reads TGTGCCAGCAGCTTCGGGGGGCAAGAGACCCAGTACTTC. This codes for CASSFGGQETQYF.

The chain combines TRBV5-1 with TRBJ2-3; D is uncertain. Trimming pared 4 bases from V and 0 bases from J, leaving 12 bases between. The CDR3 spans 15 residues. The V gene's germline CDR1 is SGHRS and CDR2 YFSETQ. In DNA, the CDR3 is TGCGCCAGCAGCCCCAGCTCTCTTAGCACAGATACGCAGTATTTT. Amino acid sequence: CASSPSSLSTDTQYF. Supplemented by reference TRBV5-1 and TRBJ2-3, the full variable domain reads KAGVTQTPRYLIKTRGQQVTLSCSPISGHRSVSWYQQTPGQGLQFLFEYFSETQRNKGNFPGRFSGRQFSNSRSEMNVSTLELGDSALYLCASSPSSLSTDTQYFGPGTRLTVL.

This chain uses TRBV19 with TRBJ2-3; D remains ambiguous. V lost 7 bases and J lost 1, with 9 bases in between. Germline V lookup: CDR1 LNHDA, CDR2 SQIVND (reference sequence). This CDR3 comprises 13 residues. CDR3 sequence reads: CASIGTRTDTQYF. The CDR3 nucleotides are TGTGCCAGTATAGGCACCCGCACAGATACGCAGTATTTT.

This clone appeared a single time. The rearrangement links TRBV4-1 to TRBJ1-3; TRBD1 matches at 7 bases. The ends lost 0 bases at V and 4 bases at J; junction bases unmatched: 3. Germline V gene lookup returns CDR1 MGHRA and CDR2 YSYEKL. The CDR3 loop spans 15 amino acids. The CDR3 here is CASSQDRGSGNTIYF. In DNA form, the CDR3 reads TGCGCCAGCAGCCAAGACAGGGGGTCGGGAAACACCATATATTTT.

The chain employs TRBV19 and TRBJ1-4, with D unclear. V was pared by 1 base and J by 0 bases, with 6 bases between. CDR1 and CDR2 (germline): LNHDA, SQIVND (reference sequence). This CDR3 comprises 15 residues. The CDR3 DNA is TGTGCCAGTAGTATAGGCTTCACAACTAATGAAAAACTGTTTTTT. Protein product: CASSIGFTTNEKLFF.

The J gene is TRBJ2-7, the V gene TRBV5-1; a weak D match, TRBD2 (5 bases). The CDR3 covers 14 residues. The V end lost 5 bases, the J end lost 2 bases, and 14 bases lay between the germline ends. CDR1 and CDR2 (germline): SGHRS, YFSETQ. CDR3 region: CASRRGPTTYEQYF. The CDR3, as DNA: TGCGCCAGCAGACGGGGTCCGACCACCTACGAGCAGTACTTC. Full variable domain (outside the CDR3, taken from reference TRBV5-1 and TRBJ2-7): KAGVTQTPRYLIKTRGQQVTLSCSPISGHRSVSWYQQTPGQGLQFLFEYFSETQRNKGNFPGRFSGRQFSNSRSEMNVSTLELGDSALYLCASRRGPTTYEQYFGPGTRLTVT.

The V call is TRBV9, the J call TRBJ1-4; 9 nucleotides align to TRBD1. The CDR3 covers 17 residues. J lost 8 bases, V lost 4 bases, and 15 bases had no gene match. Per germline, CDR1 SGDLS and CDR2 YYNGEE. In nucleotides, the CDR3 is TGTGCCAGCAGCCCCTATGGGACAGGGACGGCCGGGGAAAAACTGTTTTTT. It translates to CASSPYGTGTAGEKLFF.

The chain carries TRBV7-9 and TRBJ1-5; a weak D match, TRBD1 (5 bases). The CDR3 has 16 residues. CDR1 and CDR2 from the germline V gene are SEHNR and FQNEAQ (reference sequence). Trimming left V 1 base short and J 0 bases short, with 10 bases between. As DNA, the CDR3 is TGTGCCAGCAGCTTAGGCCAGGGCTATAGCAATCAGCCCCAGCATTTT. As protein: CASSLGQGYSNQPQHF.